This T cell receptor beta chain derives from a study of beta chain features in type 1 diabetes. General observations from the study: TCRB CDR3 length was moderately but significantly reduced in all four CD4+ subsets of Type 1 diabetes patients.

Comment on this clone: Its antigen is unknown.

CDR3 size: 17 residues. The ends lost 4 bases at V and 5 bases at J; junction bases unmatched: 11. The germline CDR1 and CDR2 sequences are LGHNA and YNFKEQ. Since all of the isolated RNA was reverse transcribed, expressed TCRB transcripts were what got sequenced. TCRdb's table, derived via immunoSEQ multiplex PCR, lists solely in-frame clones and lacks some. The table lists around 340,000 clones, less than 20% of them singletons. Input material: naive CD4+ T cells from blood. The TCR was taken from a young woman in good health. The chain has TRBV4-2 and TRBJ1-6, with 7 bases fitting TRBD1. In DNA form, the CDR3 reads TGTGCCAGCAGCCGCGACGTACAGGGGTCCAATAATTCACCCCTCCACTTT. It yields the protein CASSRDVQGSNNSPLHF.